These 22 T cell receptor beta chains came from one sample sequenced in a study of cytomegalovirus exposure and HLA in healthy donors. TCRdb's table, derived via immunoSEQ multiplex PCR, lists solely in-frame clones and lacks some. This table has approximately 100,000 clones, about 93% appearing once. Material for sequencing was PBMCs. These receptors were obtained from a woman in her thirties in good health and CMV-seropositive.

This chain connects TRBV9 to TRBJ1-1, with 7 bases that match TRBD1. V trimming: 4 bases; J trimming: 0 bases; junction bases outside the gene matches: 6. Germline assignment: CDR1 SGDLS and CDR2 YYNGEE. The CDR3 extends over 15 amino acids. DNA of the CDR3: TGTGCCAGCAGCCCACGGACAGGTCTGAACACTGAAGCTTTCTTT. Its protein is CASSPRTGLNTEAFF.

The J gene is TRBJ1-1, the V gene TRBV5-1, with 7 nucleotides matching TRBD1. This CDR3 is built from 16 residues. V dropped 4 bases and J dropped 0; count of bases not matched to a gene: 9. From germline, CDR1 is SGHRS and CDR2 YFSETQ. The chain's CDR3 is CASSASTGLVNTEAFF. DNA for the CDR3: TGCGCCAGCAGCGCTTCGACAGGGTTGGTGAACACTGAAGCTTTCTTT.

The chain recombines TRBV4-1 with TRBJ2-5; D may be TRBD1 (6 bases). Per germline, CDR1 MGHRA and CDR2 YSYEKL. CDR3 length equals 16 residues. Trimming removed 0 bases from V and 5 bases from J, with 16 bases in between. CDR3 sequence (DNA): TGCGCCAGCAGCCAAGAAAAAACAGGGTGGGAGGAGACCCAGTACTTC. Protein product: CASSQEKTGWEETQYF.

This clone appeared a few times. The chain joins TRBV30 to TRBJ1-2, with 8 bases lining up with TRBD1. The CDR3 is 16 residues long. Germline V lookup: CDR1 GTSNPN, CDR2 SVGIG (reference sequence). V lost 0 bases to trimming and J lost 0 bases; unmatched junction nucleotides: 6. The CDR3 region has the DNA TGTGCCTGGAGTGTACGTAGACAGGGGCCTAACTATGGCTACACCTTC. This translates into CAWSVRRQGPNYGYTF.

This clone was picked up a small number of times. This chain joins TRBV28 and TRBJ2-2; D might be TRBD2 (7 bases). Trimming removed 2 bases at V and 0 bases at J, with 16 bases between. The CDR3 contains 18 residues. The germline V gene has CDR1 MDHEN and CDR2 SYDVKM. DNA of the CDR3: TGTGCCAGCAGTTTACTGGCGGGGGCAGCCTCGAACACCGGGGAGCTGTTTTTT. Encoded protein: CASSLLAGAASNTGELFF.

The gene calls are TRBV19 and TRBJ2-4; 11 bases align to TRBD1. Looked up from germline, CDR1 is LNHDA and CDR2 is SQIVND (reference sequence). V lost 3 bases, J lost 7 bases, and 5 bases stayed unmatched. This CDR3 is 15 amino acids long. The CDR3, as DNA: TGTGCCAGTAGTATTGGGACAGGGGGTGGGAACATTCAGTACTTC. This codes for CASSIGTGGGNIQYF. Variable domain in full (rest from reference TRBV19 and TRBJ2-4): DGGITQSPKYLFRKEGQNVTLSCEQNLNHDAMYWYRQDPGQGLRLIYYSQIVNDFQKGDIAEGYSVSREKKESFPLTVTSAQKNPTAFYLCASSIGTGGGNIQYFGAGTRLSVL.

This clone appeared once. The rearrangement links TRBV11-2 to TRBJ2-2, with unresolved D. The CDR3 totals 12 residues. Deletions cut 5 bases from V and 5 bases from J, with 6 bases between. The V gene's germline CDR1 is SGHAT and CDR2 FQNNGV. CDR3 sequence (DNA): TGTGCCAGCAGCCACGGTACCGGGGAGCTGTTTTTT. Encoded protein: CASSHGTGELFF.

CDR3 nucleotide sequence: TGTGCCAGCAGCCCCACAGGCAGGGTCGACGAGCAGTACTTC. This translates into CASSPTGRVDEQYF. The rearrangement links TRBV9 to TRBJ2-7, with D maybe TRBD1 (5 bases). The CDR3 contains 14 residues. V lost 4 bases to trimming and J lost 5 bases, with 16 bases between them. From germline, CDR1 is SGDLS and CDR2 YYNGEE.

The CDR3 nucleotides read TGCAGCGTTGCGGAGCACCGTAGGGGGGGAAATGAGCAGTTCTTC. This gives the protein CSVAEHRRGGNEQFF. The chain employs TRBV29-1 and TRBJ2-1; TRBD2 might be the D (7 bases). With 4 bases removed from V and 7 bases from J, the gap between germline ends came to 20 bases. The CDR3 loop spans 15 amino acids. Germline CDR1 SQVTM, CDR2 ANQGSEA.

This sequence joins TRBV5-1 and TRBJ1-1; tentatively, D is TRBD1 (5 bases). CDR1 and CDR2 from the germline V gene are SGHRS and YFSETQ. The V gene lost 4 bases and the J gene lost 1 base, with 8 bases spanning the gap. The CDR3 spans 13 residues. The CDR3 loop is CASSTRENTEAFF. The CDR3 coding sequence is TGCGCCAGCAGCACCAGGGAGAACACTGAAGCTTTCTTT.

The chain is built from TRBV5-1 and TRBJ2-1; tentatively, D is TRBD2 (6 bases). The germline V gene encodes CDR1 SGHRS and CDR2 YFSETQ. V was clipped by 0 bases and J by 6 bases, with 19 bases between them. The CDR3 loop spans 17 amino acids. This CDR3 reads CASSLARASGLGNEQFF. CDR3 bases: TGCGCCAGCAGCTTGGCCCGTGCGAGCGGGCTGGGCAATGAGCAGTTCTTC.

This clone occurred a few times. CDR3 sequence reads: CASSLLFPSYEQYF. For the CDR3, the DNA is TGTGCCAGCAGCTTATTGTTTCCTTCCTACGAGCAGTACTTC. The chain couples TRBV7-2 to TRBJ2-7; D is unclear. Germline CDR1 is SGHTA and CDR2 is FQGNSA. The CDR3 runs to 14 residues. The germline V and J ends were trimmed by 2 bases and 1 base, with 9 bases remaining between them.

This clone was recorded only once. V is TRBV28 and J is TRBJ2-7, with TRBD2 matching over 7 bases. The germline V gene encodes CDR1 MDHEN and CDR2 SYDVKM. The CDR3 consists of 13 residues. The ends lost 6 bases at V and 5 bases at J; junction bases unmatched: 7. The CDR3 reads CASRTSGIHEQYF. CDR3 coding DNA: TGTGCCAGCAGGACAAGCGGGATTCACGAGCAGTACTTC.

This clone was picked up one time. The J gene is TRBJ2-1, the V gene TRBV7-9; 7 bases align to TRBD2. V shed 5 bases and J 7 bases; nucleotides not matched to a gene: 5. The CDR3 consists of 13 residues. Germline lookup yields CDR1 SEHNR and CDR2 FQNEAQ (reference sequence). This CDR3 is CASSDAGVNEQFF. The CDR3 DNA sequence: TGTGCCAGCAGCGATGCGGGGGTTAATGAGCAGTTCTTC.

The chain has TRBV7-9 and TRBJ2-3; 9 bases match TRBD1. CDR3 length equals 15 residues. The germline V gene encodes CDR1 SEHNR and CDR2 FQNEAQ (reference sequence). V dropped 5 bases and J dropped 2; count of bases not matched to a gene: 5. This CDR3 is CASSGGQGPTDTQYF. Written as DNA, the CDR3 is TGTGCCAGCAGCGGGGGACAGGGTCCCACAGATACGCAGTATTTT.

The gene calls are TRBV5-6 and TRBJ2-7; TRBD1 matches at 8 bases. V lost 4 bases, J lost 0 bases, and 6 bases stayed unmatched. The CDR3 covers 15 residues. Germline CDR1 reads SGHDT; CDR2 reads YYEEEE. The CDR3 is CASSPGTGRSYEQYF. The CDR3 bases are TGTGCCAGCAGCCCCGGGACAGGACGCTCCTACGAGCAGTACTTC. Combining the CDR3 with reference TRBV5-6 and TRBJ2-7 gives the whole variable domain DAGVTQSPTHLIKTRGQQVTLRCSPKSGHDTVSWYQQALGQGPQFIFQYYEEEERQRGNFPDRFSGHQFPNYSSELNVNALLLGDSALYLCASSPGTGRSYEQYFGPGTRLTVT.

V gene TRBV5-6 combines with J gene TRBJ1-1; no clear D gene. CDR1 and CDR2 (germline): SGHDT, YYEEEE. This CDR3 comprises 13 residues. Trimming removed 4 bases from V and 0 bases from J, with 7 bases in between. This CDR3 reads CASSLRMNTEAFF. Written as DNA, the CDR3 is TGTGCCAGCAGCCTGCGCATGAACACTGAAGCTTTCTTT.

This chain links TRBV6-1 with TRBJ1-4; 7 bases map to TRBD1. The ends lost 6 bases at V and 6 bases at J; junction bases unmatched: 7. CDR3 length: 14 residues. CDR1 and CDR2 from the germline V gene are MNHNS and SASEGT. The DNA for the CDR3 is TGTGCCAGCAGAGAGACAGACAGGGATGAAAAACTGTTTTTT. Translated, it gives CASRETDRDEKLFF.

The J gene is TRBJ2-5, the V gene TRBV28; 7 bases match TRBD1. This CDR3 contains 14 residues. After removal of 4 bases from V and 1 base from J, the junction contained 3 bases not matched to a gene. Germline assignment: CDR1 MDHEN and CDR2 SYDVKM. The CDR3 DNA follows: TGTGCCAGCAGTTCAGACAGGGTCCAAGAGACCCAGTACTTC. Translating gives CASSSDRVQETQYF.

The genes are TRBV6-6 and TRBJ1-1, with D possibly TRBD1 on 6 matching bases. CDR1 is MNHNY, CDR2 SVGAGI, per germline (reference sequence). This CDR3 has 15 amino acids. The germline V and J ends were trimmed by 6 bases and 1 base, with 15 bases remaining between them. The CDR3: CASSLGGPRNTEAFF. Written as DNA, the CDR3 is TGTGCCAGCAGCTTAGGGGGACCAAGGAACACTGAAGCTTTCTTT.

The V call is TRBV14, the J call TRBJ1-1, with D maybe TRBD1 (5 bases). Germline lookup yields CDR1 SGHDN and CDR2 FVKESK. The CDR3 covers 15 residues. V gave up 5 bases and J gave up 1 base, with 14 bases separating them. The CDR3 nucleotides are TGTGCCAGCAGCTTACTAGCGGGGCGGAACACTGAAGCTTTCTTT. Residues: CASSLLAGRNTEAFF.

V and J are TRBV7-2 and TRBJ2-7; 8 bases map to TRBD1. The junction had 13 bases not matched to a gene; V was cut back by 5 bases and J by 7 bases. Germline-derived CDR1 and CDR2 are SGHTA and FQGNSA. The CDR3 covers 15 residues. This chain's CDR3 is CASSTHRGDVVEQYF. CDR3 in DNA: TGTGCCAGCAGCACCCACAGGGGGGATGTGGTGGAGCAGTACTTC.